This T cell receptor beta chain comes out of a study of T cell responses to AZD1222 COVID-19 vaccine. On this clone itself: Its antigen is as yet unknown.

Study results and caveats: Regions left unmutated in variants are reportedly the target of nearly half of spike-specific TCRs. Mostly white British, mostly female donors; authors suggested clonal diversity may be underestimated. Baseline seropositivity occurred in only six AZD1222 recipients. There were vaccine-associated CD4 TCRs across spike, dominant at 160-218 and 743-854.

This CDR3 has 18 residues. V was clipped by 0 bases and J by 6 bases; unmatched bases: 10. Germline CDR1 is LNHDA and CDR2 is SQIVND (reference sequence). Profiling relied on immunoSEQ multiplex PCR, and the TCRdb table lists in-frame clones only, not all of them. Among around 110,000 clones listed, 80% to 90% were seen once. The sequenced sample was peripheral blood, obtained on day 0 of MenACWY control vaccination. The TCR was taken from an adult in good health. The chain links TRBV19 to TRBJ1-5; 11 nucleotides align to TRBD1. CDR3 coding DNA: TGTGCCAGTAGTATAGATCCCCCTCGGACAGGGGGCGTTCAGCCCCAGCATTTT. As protein: CASSIDPPRTGGVQPQHF.